Listed here are 20 T cell receptor beta chains from one sample, sequenced in a study of neoadjuvant anti-PD-1 for oral cavity cancer (dated by TCRdb to the early 2020s). According to the study, the label for this sample's time point signals: before neoadjuvant nivolumab. The library was obtained by the immunoSEQ multiplex PCR assay. TCRdb holds this immuneACCESS table with in-frame rearrangements only. Some clones are missing; in checked studies, unresolved V genes explain under half, and the rest has no known cause. Counted in this sample were around 16,000 clones; 69% of them appeared once. About 2.6% of the sample is in the top ten clones. Sequencing used PBMCs, obtained before nivolumab (anti-PD-1) treatment. The source of these receptors is a person aged 40 to 85 with oral cavity squamous cell carcinoma.

This clone has a handful of counts. The gene calls are TRBV6-5 and TRBJ1-2, with D perhaps TRBD1 (5 bases). The CDR3 length is 12 residues. V shed 2 bases and J shed 6 bases, with 7 bases lying between them. Germline V gene sequence: CDR1 MNHEY, CDR2 SVGAGI. This chain's CDR3 is CASSYQGDGYTF. CDR3 sequence (DNA): TGTGCCAGCAGTTACCAGGGCGATGGCTACACCTTC.

The rearrangement joins TRBV10-2 to TRBJ2-5; TRBD1 or TRBD2 may be the D gene (5 bases each). The germline gives CDR1 WSHSY, CDR2 SAAADI. The CDR3 has 16 amino acids. V lost 3 bases and J 4 bases, leaving 18 bases between the germline ends. The CDR3 spells CASSDWGRGLGETQYF. The CDR3 DNA follows: TGCGCCAGCAGTGATTGGGGGAGAGGGCTTGGAGAGACCCAGTACTTC.

The V gene is TRBV28, the J gene TRBJ1-5, with a weak D call TRBD1 (5 bases). Per germline, CDR1 MDHEN and CDR2 SYDVKM. V dropped 3 bases and J dropped 4 bases, with 10 bases sitting between them. The CDR3 covers 14 residues. The CDR3 bases are TGTGCCAGCAGTTTGTTAGGGGCGAATCAGCCCCAGCATTTT. This sequence encodes CASSLLGANQPQHF.

This chain links TRBV5-6 with TRBJ2-7; D gene uncertain. Germline CDR1 and CDR2: SGHDT and YYEEEE. The CDR3 covers 13 residues. V was trimmed by 4 bases and J by 2 bases, leaving 10 bases between them. This CDR3 is CASSQDIPYEQYF. In nucleotides, the CDR3 is TGTGCCAGCAGCCAAGACATACCCTACGAGCAGTACTTC. The full variable domain, rest sourced from reference TRBV5-6 and TRBJ2-7, is DAGVTQSPTHLIKTRGQQVTLRCSPKSGHDTVSWYQQALGQGPQFIFQYYEEEERQRGNFPDRFSGHQFPNYSSELNVNALLLGDSALYLCASSQDIPYEQYFGPGTRLTVT.

The chain combines TRBV30 with TRBJ2-7; D may be TRBD2 (5 bases). The CDR3 loop spans 12 amino acids. Trimming left V 0 bases short and J 9 bases short, with 12 bases between. Germline CDR1 reads GTSNPN; CDR2 reads SVGIG (reference sequence). CDR3 bases: TGTGCCTGGAGTGTAGCAAGGGCGGGGCAGTACTTC. Its translation is CAWSVARAGQYF.

This chain uses TRBV5-6 with TRBJ2-1, with D tentatively TRBD2 (6 bases). Germline V gives CDR1 SGHDT, CDR2 YYEEEE. CDR3 length: 15 residues. V was pared by 4 bases and J by 3 bases, with 14 bases between. CDR3 loop: CASSTGASVYNEQFF. In nucleotides, the CDR3 is TGTGCCAGCAGCACAGGTGCTAGCGTCTACAATGAGCAGTTCTTC.

This clone was found a few times. The rearrangement joins TRBV10-3 to TRBJ2-3; TRBD2 is a possible D gene (5 bases). Per the germline V gene, CDR1 is ENHRY and CDR2 is SYGVKD. The CDR3 is made up of 13 amino acids. Trimming took off 11 bases at V and 1 base at J, with 13 bases between the two ends. CDR3 residues: CASRGVGTDTQYF. The CDR3 DNA reads TGTGCCTCACGGGGAGTGGGCACAGATACGCAGTATTTT.

The V and J genes are TRBV19 and TRBJ1-4; 11 bases match TRBD1. The germline V gene encodes CDR1 LNHDA and CDR2 SQIVND (reference sequence). V shed 7 bases, J shed 7 bases, and the junction held 8 bases outside the gene matches. This CDR3 has 15 residues. CDR3 region: CASTTGTGGFEKLFF. CDR3 bases: TGTGCCAGTACCACCGGGACAGGGGGGTTTGAAAAACTGTTTTTT.

V and J are TRBV19 and TRBJ2-3; D remains ambiguous. The CDR3 extends over 13 amino acids. Trimming removed 10 bases at V and 0 bases at J, with 11 bases between. Germline V gene data show CDR1 as LNHDA and CDR2 as SQIVND (reference sequence). CDR3 sequence reads: CATVGPSTDTQYF. DNA for the CDR3: TGTGCCACCGTAGGCCCTAGCACAGATACGCAGTATTTT.

V and J are TRBV10-1 and TRBJ2-4; D is perhaps TRBD1 (5 bases). V dropped 4 bases and J dropped 8 bases, with 12 bases sitting between them. The CDR3 is made up of 13 amino acids. Per germline, CDR1 WNHNN and CDR2 SYGVQD (reference sequence). The DNA for the CDR3 is TGCGCCAGCAGTGTTAACCCCAGGGACATTCAGTACTTC. This translates into CASSVNPRDIQYF.

The chain is built from TRBV30 and TRBJ2-7; the D is unclear. This CDR3 spans 11 amino acids. The V gene's germline CDR1 is GTSNPN and CDR2 SVGIG (reference sequence). V dropped 3 bases and J dropped 5 bases, with 8 bases sitting between them. Here the CDR3 DNA reads TGTGCCTGGAGCCTCGTCAACGAGCAGTACTTC. Its protein is CAWSLVNEQYF.

The chain couples TRBV30 to TRBJ2-7; possibly TRBD1 or TRBD2 for D (5 bases each). CDR3 length: 13 amino acids. CDR1 and CDR2 (germline): GTSNPN, SVGIG (reference sequence). V lost 8 bases and J lost 3, with 17 bases in between. CDR3 region: CAAGAFPFYEQYF. CDR3 nucleotides: TGTGCCGCCGGGGCCTTCCCCTTCTACGAGCAGTACTTC.

V and J are TRBV5-1 and TRBJ2-4; D possibly corresponds to TRBD2 (5 bases). Germline-derived CDR1 and CDR2 are SGHRS and YFSETQ. This CDR3 is built from 17 residues. Trimming pared 8 bases from V and 6 bases from J, leaving 27 bases between. CDR3 amino acids: CASAEAAGAGLGNIQYF. The CDR3 nucleotides are TGCGCCAGTGCGGAAGCTGCGGGTGCGGGTCTTGGAAACATTCAGTACTTC.

J is TRBJ2-5 and V is TRBV6-5; possible D gene TRBD1, 5 bases. Trimming left V 0 bases short and J 3 bases short, with 11 bases between. Germline lookup yields CDR1 MNHEY and CDR2 SVGAGI. The CDR3 has 15 residues. The chain's CDR3 is CASSYSGRREETQYF. Written as DNA, the CDR3 is TGTGCCAGCAGTTACTCGGGGCGGCGAGAAGAGACCCAGTACTTC.

This clone has just a few counts. The CDR3, as DNA: TGTGCCAGCAGCCAAACAGGCGGCTCCTACGAGCAGTACTTC. Translated: CASSQTGGSYEQYF. The V gene is TRBV6-5, the J gene TRBJ2-7; D may be TRBD1 (5 bases). CDR3 length: 14 amino acids. The germline gives CDR1 MNHEY, CDR2 SVGAGI. V shed 6 bases and J shed 0 bases, with 12 bases lying between them.

This clone was counted between two and nine times. J is TRBJ2-2 and V is TRBV10-1, with 8 bases lining up with TRBD2. Trimming cost V 2 bases and J 5 bases; bases outside gene matches: 4. The CDR3 length is 15 residues. The V gene's germline CDR1 is WNHNN and CDR2 SYGVQD (reference sequence). CDR3 in amino acids: CASSETGGPTGELFF. In DNA form, the CDR3 reads TGCGCCAGCAGTGAGACGGGAGGGCCGACCGGGGAGCTGTTTTTT.

There are a few counts of this clone. The CDR3 reads CASSSQTGSETQYF. CDR3 sequence (DNA): TGTGCCAGCAGCTCCCAGACGGGATCGGAGACCCAGTACTTC. The chain carries TRBV5-4 and TRBJ2-5; perhaps TRBD2 as D (5 bases). The CDR3 sequence is 14 residues long. Per germline, CDR1 SGHNT and CDR2 YYREEE (reference sequence). Trimming took off 3 bases at V and 5 bases at J, with 14 bases between the two ends.

V usage is TRBV4-1 and J usage is TRBJ2-5; D is unclear. The CDR3 sequence is 14 residues long. Between the trimmed V and J ends, which lost 0 bases and 5 bases, there was a span of 10 bases. Germline CDR1 and CDR2: MGHRA and YSYEKL. The CDR3 bases are TGCGCCAGCAGCCAAGACGTGCAAACGGAGACCCAGTACTTC. This codes for CASSQDVQTETQYF.

The rearrangement uses TRBV7-9 and TRBJ2-7; D is perhaps TRBD1 or TRBD2 (5 bases each). CDR3 size: 15 residues. Trimming removed 5 bases from V and 2 bases from J, with 16 bases in between. Germline loops: CDR1 SEHNR, CDR2 FQNEAQ (reference sequence). The CDR3 DNA is TGTGCCAGCAGCCCCGGGGCGGTGGCGACCTACGAGCAGTACTTC. Translation gives CASSPGAVATYEQYF.

The gene calls are TRBV27 and TRBJ1-2; D is perhaps TRBD1 (5 bases). Germline V gene lookup returns CDR1 MNHEY and CDR2 SMNVEV (reference sequence). Trimming removed 5 bases at V and 7 bases at J, with 14 bases between. This CDR3 has 13 residues. The chain's CDR3 is CASSPQGSRGYTF. The CDR3 DNA reads as TGTGCCAGCAGTCCTCAGGGCTCTCGTGGCTACACCTTC.